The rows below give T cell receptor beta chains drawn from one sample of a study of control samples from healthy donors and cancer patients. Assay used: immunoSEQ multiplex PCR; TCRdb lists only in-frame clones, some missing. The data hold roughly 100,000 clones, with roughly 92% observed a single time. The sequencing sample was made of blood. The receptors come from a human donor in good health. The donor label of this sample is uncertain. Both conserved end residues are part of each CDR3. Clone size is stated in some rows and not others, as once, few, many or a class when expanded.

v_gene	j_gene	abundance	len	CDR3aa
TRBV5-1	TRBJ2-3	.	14	CASSLDGYADTQYF
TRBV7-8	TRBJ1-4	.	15	CASSLTLGGREKLFF
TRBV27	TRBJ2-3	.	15	CASATPTGDTDTQYF
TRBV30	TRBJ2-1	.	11	CACSSGNEQFF
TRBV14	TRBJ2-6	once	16	CASSHDIPHGANVLTF
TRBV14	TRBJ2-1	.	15	CASSQEERRHGEQFF
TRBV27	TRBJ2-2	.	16	CASSPSGQVRTGELFF
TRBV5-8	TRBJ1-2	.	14	CASSLGQGRSGYTF
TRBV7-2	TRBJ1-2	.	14	CASSPPSVSGGYTF
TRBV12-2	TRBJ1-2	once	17	CASRSKSSDSLGYGYTF
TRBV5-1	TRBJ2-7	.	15	CASSLVASGGAEQYF
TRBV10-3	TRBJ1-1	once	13	CAISDSRDTKAFF
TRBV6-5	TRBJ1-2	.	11	CASTPPGQGVF
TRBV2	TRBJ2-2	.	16	CASSPRQGKNTGELFF
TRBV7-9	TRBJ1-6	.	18	CASSPRQGSSSYNSPLHF
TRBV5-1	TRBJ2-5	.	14	CASSLGGPRETQYF
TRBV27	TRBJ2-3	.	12	CASSLPSDTQYF
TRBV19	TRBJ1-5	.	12	CASSDRGEPQHF
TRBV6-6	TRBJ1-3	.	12	CASSPGGDTIYF
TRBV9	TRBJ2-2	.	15	CASSATDANTGELFF
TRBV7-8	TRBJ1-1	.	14	CASSLEDMNTEAFF
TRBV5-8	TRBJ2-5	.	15	CASSGPGTGFETQYF
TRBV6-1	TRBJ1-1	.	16	CASSGWGEGKRTEAFF
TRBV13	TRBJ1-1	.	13	CASSPPGSTEAFF
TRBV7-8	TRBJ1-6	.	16	CASSREGYSYNSPLHF
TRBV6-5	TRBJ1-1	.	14	CASSRQGSSTEAFF
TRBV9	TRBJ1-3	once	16	CASSVGGGAAGNTIYF
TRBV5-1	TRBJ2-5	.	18	CASSPMGQGTSNQETQYF